These T cell receptor beta chains were read from a single sample in a study of post-analysis software for immune sequencing data. TCRdb re-called the PCR reads with MiXCR, one entry per CDR3 protein. Counted here are 350,000 to 450,000 distinct CDR3 sequences, roughly 30% occurring once; the ten biggest clones make up around an eighth. Source material: blood. All receptors derive from a girl aged 10 to 17 with multiple sclerosis. The CDR3 runs from the conserved cysteine through the conserved F or W. D genes are given only for firm matches.

CASSYPSLNIQYF	.	TRBJ2-4	TRBV6-2/TRBV6-3
CASSQGRGAGSKNIQYF	.	TRBJ2-4	TRBV4-1
CATSDIQGRDEQFF	.	TRBJ2-1	TRBV24-1
CASSLSYTRTGSNNQPQHF	TRBD1	TRBJ1-5	TRBV28
CASSLDEGSILTYEQYF	.	TRBJ2-7	TRBV7-2
CASSPRGKGRGTDTQYF	TRBD2	TRBJ2-3	TRBV7-8
CASSLAGTSYEQYF	TRBD2	TRBJ2-7	TRBV7-9
CASSPSTAVAIEQFF	.	TRBJ2-1	TRBV12-3/TRBV12-4
CASTRWGTGSYEQYF	TRBD1	TRBJ2-7	TRBV6-5
CASSLGPAGSHNEQFF	TRBD2	TRBJ2-1	TRBV7-6
CASSQETLYEQYF	.	TRBJ2-7	TRBV4-3
CSAQYGTGGRDEQYF	TRBD1	TRBJ2-7	TRBV20-1
CASSHPAAKAHEQYF	.	TRBJ2-7	TRBV4-1
CASSAPSGAHEQYF	.	TRBJ2-7	TRBV6-5
CASSFSEGLGADTQYF	.	TRBJ2-3	TRBV5-6
CASSLGAANSYEQYF	.	TRBJ2-7	TRBV28
CASSLVAGVNNSPLHF	.	TRBJ1-6	TRBV5-1
CASSPGSADRNEQFF	.	TRBJ2-1	TRBV7-9
CASSEGTGYNEQFF	.	TRBJ2-1	TRBV6-4
CASSITGGRDQPQHF	.	TRBJ1-5	TRBV7-6
CASSQQGKNYGYTF	.	TRBJ1-2	TRBV3-1
CASSPLGGHEQYF	TRBD1	TRBJ2-7	TRBV7-2
CASSPYSGGNQPQHF	.	TRBJ1-5	TRBV3-1
CASSYDSARQFNTEAFF	.	TRBJ1-1	TRBV6-2/TRBV6-3
CASSYSLDGQAFFDEQFF	TRBD1	TRBJ2-1	TRBV6-2/TRBV6-3
CASSHTGWRYNEQFF	.	TRBJ2-1	TRBV7-9
CASSQGTSGYSTQYF	TRBD2	TRBJ2-5	TRBV11-2
CASSQVRGANEKLFF	.	TRBJ1-4	TRBV4-1
CASSDRLAETQYF	.	TRBJ2-5	TRBV5-1
CASSQEGQPKNIQYF	.	TRBJ2-4	TRBV3-1
CASSLLSGGKTNSPLHF	.	TRBJ1-6	TRBV2
CAWTGGRETQYF	TRBD2	TRBJ2-5	TRBV30
CASILGGGETQYF	TRBD2	TRBJ2-5	TRBV28
CAVQWATGPYEQYF	.	TRBJ2-7	TRBV6-5
CASSASTSGVGETQYF	TRBD2	TRBJ2-5	TRBV5-1
CASSQRGPGLGKDLYGYTF	.	TRBJ1-2	TRBV4-3
CSASGVNTEAFF	.	TRBJ1-1	TRBV20-1
CATSDLAGEGEQYF	.	.	TRBV24-1
CTSSLQGQSSYNEQFF	TRBD1	TRBJ2-1	TRBV28
CASSLGGTRAFF	.	TRBJ1-1	TRBV12-3/TRBV12-4
CASSLAPGGHYGYTF	.	TRBJ1-2	TRBV5-5
CASSPDVFSLYGYTF	.	TRBJ1-2	TRBV7-9
CSVARDMGYEQYF	.	TRBJ2-7	TRBV29-1
CATSSSQGFGPGELFF	TRBD1	TRBJ2-2	TRBV24-1
CSARDTSSGVYEQYF	TRBD2	TRBJ2-7	TRBV20-1
CSVRTGSYEQYF	TRBD1	TRBJ2-7	TRBV29-1
CASSSQTSFRPRYF	.	TRBJ2-4	TRBV7-2
CSAYREGDTQYF	.	TRBJ2-3	TRBV20-1
CASRMSGALAHTDTQYF	TRBD2	TRBJ2-3	TRBV27
CAISESIQRYKAHYGYTF	.	TRBJ1-2	TRBV10-3
CAVLGGQTSNQPQHF	.	TRBJ1-5	TRBV6-5
CATSSPGQGPEAFF	TRBD1	TRBJ1-1	TRBV24-1
CASSQVGDVGQYF	.	TRBJ2-3	TRBV4-1
CASSSNTDTQYF	.	TRBJ2-3	TRBV7-2
CASSVGTGIYNGQFF	TRBD1	TRBJ2-1	TRBV9
CSARQGLMEKLFF	.	TRBJ1-4	TRBV20-1